The 10 T cell receptor beta chains presented below share a single source sample, sequenced in a study of breast tumors, draining lymph nodes, adjacent tissues. Using its own MiXCR run on the multiplex PCR reads, TCRdb lists one record per CDR3 protein. Here the sample spans 70,000 to 95,000 distinct CDR3 sequences, around 20% being singletons. The lymph nodes were axillary draining lymph nodes from breast cancer patients. The sequenced sample was axillary lymph node tissue. These receptor sequences come from a female donor with breast cancer. Some clones in this sample may be carry-over from other donors' samples.

V gene TRBV27 combines with J gene TRBJ1-2, with a tentative D call TRBD1 (5 bases). The CDR3 has 15 amino acids. In germline, CDR1 is MNHEY, CDR2 SMNVEV (reference sequence). Trimming removed 4 bases at V and 4 bases at J, with 16 bases between. The CDR3 coding sequence is TGTGCCAGCAGTTCGGGAATCGGGGACGTCTATGGCTACACCTTC. Translation: CASSSGIGDVYGYTF.

Only a few counts were recorded for this clonotype. V usage is TRBV7-2 and J usage is TRBJ2-1; 8 bases fit TRBD2. V was pared by 0 bases and J by 6 bases, with 1 base of the junction left unmatched. CDR1 and CDR2 from the germline V gene are SGHTA and FQGNSA. The CDR3 consists of 14 residues. The CDR3 loop reads CASSLAAGANEQFF. The CDR3 bases are TGTGCCAGCAGCTTAGCAGCGGGAGCCAATGAGCAGTTCTTC.

This clonotype showed up many times. The V call is TRBV2, the J call TRBJ2-7; 8 bases are shared with TRBD2. Germline V lookup: CDR1 SNHLY, CDR2 FYNNEI. V lost 4 bases, J lost 6 bases, and 11 bases stayed unmatched. The CDR3 is made up of 15 amino acids. The chain's CDR3 is CASSGRGGRVGEQYF. In DNA, the CDR3 is TGTGCCAGCAGTGGCCGCGGGGGGCGAGTTGGCGAGCAGTACTTC.

This clonotype was observed many times. This CDR3 is CASSTGEADEKLFF. The CDR3 DNA reads TGTGCCAGTAGCACAGGGGAAGCGGATGAAAAACTGTTTTTT. V and J are TRBV19 and TRBJ1-4; the match to TRBD1 covers 7 bases. CDR3 length equals 14 residues. The J segment lost 6 bases and the V segment lost 6 bases, leaving 7 bases of the junction unmatched. CDR1 LNHDA and CDR2 SQIVND come from the germline V gene (reference sequence). Variable domain in full (rest from reference TRBV19 and TRBJ1-4): DGGITQSPKYLFRKEGQNVTLSCEQNLNHDAMYWYRQDPGQGLRLIYYSQIVNDFQKGDIAEGYSVSREKKESFPLTVTSAQKNPTAFYLCASSTGEADEKLFFGSGTQLSVL.

The V gene is TRBV28, the J gene TRBJ2-5; 9 nucleotides line up with TRBD2. Trimming at V came to 2 bases and at J to 0 bases, leaving 4 bases not matched to a gene. Germline V gene data show CDR1 as MDHEN and CDR2 as SYDVKM. There are 16 residues in the CDR3. CDR3 sequence: CASSLLTSGYQETQYF. The CDR3 nucleotides are TGTGCCAGCAGTTTACTGACTAGCGGATACCAAGAGACCCAGTACTTC.

The genes are TRBV28 and TRBJ1-2, with a tentative D call TRBD1 (6 bases). The germline CDR1 and CDR2 sequences are MDHEN and SYDVKM. This CDR3 has 13 residues. The V end lost 2 bases, the J end lost 4 bases, and 8 bases lay between the germline ends. CDR3 protein: CASSLLQGYGYTF. The DNA of the CDR3 is TGTGCCAGCAGTTTACTACAGGGCTATGGCTACACCTTC.

There are a few counts of this clonotype. The rearrangement links TRBV6-1 to TRBJ2-1; 8 bases are shared with TRBD2. V lost 1 base, J lost 4 bases, and 9 bases stayed unmatched. The CDR3 has 17 amino acids. CDR1 and CDR2 (germline): MNHNS, SASEGT. The CDR3 coding sequence is TGTGCCAGCAGTGAAGAGGCTAGCGGGCCTCCATACAATGAGCAGTTCTTC. It yields the protein CASSEEASGPPYNEQFF.

Of note for this clonotype: This could be a read error, since a much larger clone is one nucleotide away. Likely a read error: the CDR3 ends without its conserved phenylalanine or tryptophan. The rearrangement joins TRBV11-3 to TRBJ2-7; D possibly corresponds to TRBD1 (6 bases). This CDR3 spans 14 amino acids. Germline-derived CDR1 and CDR2 are SGHNT and YENEEA. V was shortened by 0 bases and J by 2 bases, with 8 bases between the two germline ends. The CDR3 spells CASSLDQGPYEQYL. The CDR3 DNA reads as TGTGCCAGCAGCTTAGATCAGGGGCCCTACGAGCAGTACCTC.

This clonotype was counted at least ten times. This chain connects TRBV20-1 to TRBJ2-5; 8 nucleotides align to TRBD1. Germline V CDR1 and CDR2: DFQATT, SNEGSKA (reference sequence). Trimming took 5 bases from V and 0 from J; bases not matched to a gene: 2. CDR3 length equals 13 residues. CDR3 amino acids: CSAHRGYQETQYF. Here the CDR3 DNA reads TGCAGTGCTCACAGGGGGTACCAAGAGACCCAGTACTTC.

This clonotype showed up many times. This chain's CDR3 is CASSLVLSEGTQYF. CDR3 coding DNA: TGTGCCAGCAGCTTAGTTTTATCAGAAGGGACCCAGTACTTC. This chain joins TRBV7-2 and TRBJ2-5; no clear D gene. Germline CDR1 SGHTA, CDR2 FQGNSA. CDR3 size: 14 residues. Trimming pared 1 base from V and 7 bases from J, leaving 13 bases between.